One and the same sample provided the 19 T cell receptor beta chains below, sequenced in a study of T-cell memory formation after mild COVID-19 (dated by TCRdb to the early 2020s). Libraries were built with 5' RACE. The sequencer listed for this sample is Illumina NovaSeq 6000. TCRdb reran the public reads through fastp at Q25 and MiXCR, keeping productive beta chains. All rows with the same CDR3 protein become a single entry with the most common DNA and genes. This sample lists a few hundred thousand distinct CDR3 sequences; about 21% were detected once. The ten most abundant clones make up about an eighth of the sample. The sample consisted of PBMCs or a T cell subset sorted from them (not recorded which). The receptors shown here come from an adult woman who had mild COVID-19 (a few samples of this study predate the infection). The sample titles of this study are shuffled in the database, so cell type and time point are left out; the donor was told from shared clones.

The J gene is TRBJ2-5, the V gene TRBV12-3 or TRBV12-4, with TRBD1 matching 9 bases. This CDR3 region has 15 residues. V was pared by 6 bases and J by 1 base, with 6 bases of the junction left unmatched. The CDR3 spells CASRRDRAFQETQYF. CDR3 sequence (DNA): TGTGCCAGCAGACGGGACAGGGCTTTCCAAGAGACCCAGTACTTC.

The genes are TRBV18 and TRBJ2-7; D possibly corresponds to TRBD1 (6 bases). V was trimmed by 6 bases and J by 0 bases, leaving 15 bases between them. CDR3 size: 15 residues. From germline, CDR1 is KGHSH and CDR2 LQKENI. Written as DNA, the CDR3 is TGTGCCAGCTCTACCGAGACAGGAGGCTCCTACGAGCAGTACTTC. Its translation is CASSTETGGSYEQYF. Combining the CDR3 with reference TRBV18 and TRBJ2-7 gives the whole variable domain NAGVMQNPRHLVRRRGQEARLRCSPMKGHSHVYWYRQLPEEGLKFMVYLQKENIIDESGMPKERFSAEFPKEGPSILRIQQVVRGDSAAYFCASSTETGGSYEQYFGPGTRLTVT.

This chain uses TRBV12-3 or TRBV12-4 with TRBJ2-7; possibly TRBD1 or TRBD2 for D (5 bases each). This CDR3 has 15 residues. Trimming pared 2 bases from V and 2 bases from J, leaving 13 bases between. CDR3 DNA: TGTGCCAGCAGTTTAAGTTCGTCGGGGCCCTACGAGCAGTACTTC. This encodes CASSLSSSGPYEQYF.

This clonotype appeared many times. This chain connects TRBV6-1 to TRBJ1-3, with unresolved D. Trimming removed 0 bases from V and 0 bases from J, with 6 bases in between. The CDR3 has 15 residues. Germline lookup yields CDR1 MNHNS and CDR2 SASEGT. CDR3 in DNA: TGTGCCAGCAGTGAAGCCCCGAGCTCTGGAAACACCATATATTTT. Encoded protein: CASSEAPSSGNTIYF.

This clonotype was observed a handful of times. This chain joins TRBV21-1 and TRBJ1-5; the D call of TRBD1 is as the table states it, not checked on the DNA. TRBV21-1 is designated a pseudogene. The CDR3 is 18 residues long. Here the CDR3 reads CASSITPSKRGGHQPQHF. DNA for the CDR3: TGTGCCAGCAGCATCACTCCTTCGAAGAGAGGGGGGCATCAGCCCCAGCATTTT.

A remark on this clonotype: Since a much larger clone is just one base distant, this may be a read error. V is TRBV7-9 and J is TRBJ2-7; no definite D call. The ends were cut back, 5 bases at V and 3 bases at J, with 5 bases in the middle. CDR3 length equals 11 residues. The germline V gene has CDR1 SEHNR and CDR2 FQNEAQ (reference sequence). The CDR3 loop reads CASSQFYEQYF. The CDR3 nucleotides read TGTGCCAGCAGCCAATTCTACGAGCAGTACTTC.

This clonotype was observed a few times. This chain uses TRBV12-3 or TRBV12-4 with TRBJ2-7; the D gene is possibly TRBD1 (6 bases). This CDR3 is built from 16 residues. V dropped 5 bases and J dropped 3 bases, with 20 bases sitting between them. CDR3 in amino acids: CASSTQRTVNRYEQYF. Written as DNA, the CDR3 is TGTGCCAGCAGTACTCAGAGGACAGTGAACCGCTACGAGCAGTACTTC.

The rearrangement joins TRBV28 to TRBJ2-5, with TRBD1 matching over 10 bases. J was trimmed by 4 bases and V by 5 bases; bases with no gene match: 22. Germline CDR1 and CDR2: MDHEN and SYDVKM. There are 20 residues in the CDR3. In DNA, the CDR3 is TGTGCCAGCAGTACCACCACTGACAGGACAGGGGGTACGAGGTTAGAGACCCAGTACTTC. Translation gives CASSTTTDRTGGTRLETQYF.

This sequence joins TRBV7-2 and TRBJ2-1, with unresolved D. Germline-derived CDR1 and CDR2 are SGHTA and FQGNSA. Trimming pared 3 bases from V and 6 bases from J, leaving 9 bases between. The CDR3 covers 13 residues. The DNA for the CDR3 is TGTGCCAGCAGCTTCACGGAAATCAATGAGCAGTTCTTC. Translated: CASSFTEINEQFF.

The chain recombines TRBV6-2 or TRBV6-3 with TRBJ2-7; D is unclear. Germline CDR1 is MNHEY and CDR2 is SVGEGT. The CDR3 loop spans 14 amino acids. The V end lost 10 bases, the J end lost 6 bases, and 22 bases lay between the germline ends. CDR3 region: CATAISLPSIEQYF. CDR3 nucleotides: TGTGCCACCGCTATAAGTCTACCGTCCATCGAGCAGTACTTC.

V usage is TRBV5-1 and J usage is TRBJ2-4; D ambiguous. This CDR3 has 16 amino acids. Trimming pared 0 bases from V and 0 bases from J, leaving 10 bases between. The germline V gene has CDR1 SGHRS and CDR2 YFSETQ. CDR3: CASSLESGQAKNIQYF. DNA of the CDR3: TGCGCCAGCAGCTTGGAGTCAGGTCAAGCCAAAAACATTCAGTACTTC.

The chain joins TRBV5-1 to TRBJ2-5; 9 positions agree with TRBD1. V gave up 4 bases and J gave up 5 bases; unmatched junction bases: 12. Germline assignment: CDR1 SGHRS and CDR2 YFSETQ. The CDR3 contains 16 residues. The CDR3 sequence is CASSPTGQGVVETQYF. The CDR3 nucleotides are TGCGCCAGCAGCCCGACGGGACAGGGAGTAGTGGAGACCCAGTACTTC.

In this sample, this clonotype turned up a few times. V usage is TRBV5-1 and J usage is TRBJ1-1, with TRBD1 matching over 7 bases. This CDR3 has 17 amino acids. V was clipped by 3 bases and J by 0 bases; unmatched bases: 11. Germline CDR1 and CDR2: SGHRS and YFSETQ. CDR3 region: CASSSLGTAGMNTEAFF. The CDR3 bases are TGCGCCAGCAGCTCTCTTGGGACAGCTGGAATGAACACTGAAGCTTTCTTT.

This clonotype came up once. This chain joins TRBV7-9 and TRBJ1-5; D remains ambiguous. This CDR3 is 16 amino acids long. Trimming stripped 2 bases from V and 1 base from J, with 12 bases between. The V gene's germline CDR1 is SEHNR and CDR2 FQNEAQ (reference sequence). CDR3 amino acids: CASSLRRPPSNQPQHF. The CDR3 DNA follows: TGTGCCAGCAGCTTACGACGCCCCCCAAGCAATCAGCCCCAGCATTTT.

The rearrangement uses TRBV19 and TRBJ2-1, with 11 bases that match TRBD2. Per germline, CDR1 LNHDA and CDR2 SQIVND (reference sequence). The CDR3 loop spans 17 amino acids. Trimming took 2 bases from V and 7 from J; bases not matched to a gene: 10. The CDR3 bases are TGTGCCAGTAGTATATCCGGTAGCGGGAGGGCGCAGAATGAGCAGTTCTTC. This gives the protein CASSISGSGRAQNEQFF.

The chain couples TRBV7-2 to TRBJ1-1; no reliable D call. The CDR3 runs to 12 residues. Germline V lookup: CDR1 SGHTA, CDR2 FQGNSA. Trimming took 3 bases from V and 8 from J, leaving 10 bases between them. The CDR3 is CASSLSIFEAFF. The CDR3 nucleotides are TGTGCCAGCAGCTTGTCGATCTTCGAAGCTTTCTTT.

This clonotype showed up just a few times. The chain couples TRBV5-1 to TRBJ2-3; TRBD2 might be the D (6 bases). Trimming took off 2 bases at V and 2 bases at J, with 21 bases between the two ends. This CDR3 spans 18 amino acids. Germline loops: CDR1 SGHRS, CDR2 YFSETQ. Written as DNA, the CDR3 is TGCGCCAGCAGCTTACGGCAGGGAGGACCCCCTGCCACAGATACGCAGTATTTT. This sequence encodes CASSLRQGGPPATDTQYF.

This chain connects TRBV6-2 or TRBV6-3 to TRBJ2-1; no firm D call. The V end was cut by 5 bases, the J end by 7 bases, with 15 bases between. This CDR3 has 14 residues. From germline, CDR1 is MNHEY and CDR2 SVGEGT. The CDR3 coding sequence is TGTGCCAGCAGTCCCGTCCGCGTCATGAATGAGCAGTTCTTC. This translates into CASSPVRVMNEQFF.

The sample holds many counts of this clonotype. The chain recombines TRBV9 with TRBJ2-7, with 8 nucleotides matching TRBD2. There are 15 residues in the CDR3. The J segment lost 2 bases and the V segment lost 3 bases, leaving 7 bases of the junction unmatched. Germline CDR1 reads SGDLS; CDR2 reads YYNGEE. The CDR3 spells CASSATPGLAYEQYF. For the CDR3, the DNA is TGTGCCAGCAGCGCAACACCGGGACTAGCCTACGAGCAGTACTTC. Drawing the rest from reference TRBV9 and TRBJ2-7, the complete variable domain is DSGVTQTPKHLITATGQRVTLRCSPRSGDLSVYWYQQSLDQGLQFLIQYYNGEERAKGNILERFSAQQFPDLHSELNLSSLELGDSALYFCASSATPGLAYEQYFGPGTRLTVT.